The 26 T cell receptor beta chains presented below share a single source sample, sequenced in a study of CD8 T cells in ankylosing spondylitis. Whole-study results and caveats: Several highly homologous variants made up a TCR beta motif that seemed to typify ankylosing spondylitis blood.

Their cognate antigens are unknown. TCRdb called the 5' RACE reads again in MiXCR, with one record for every CDR3 protein. The sample has 450,000 to 550,000 distinct CDR3 sequences, roughly 5.2% seen once. The sample comprised blood, either unsorted or a sorted T cell fraction (not recorded which). The receptors derive from a male donor with ankylosing spondylitis.

This clonotype was seen at least ten times. The chain has TRBV28 and TRBJ1-2, with D hard to call. V shed 0 bases and J shed 1 base, with 9 bases lying between them. The CDR3 is 15 residues long. Germline V lookup: CDR1 MDHEN, CDR2 SYDVKM. The DNA for the CDR3 is TGTGCCAGCAGTTTATGGGCAGAACTTAACTATGGCTACACCTTC. It translates to CASSLWAELNYGYTF.

This clonotype has at least ten counts. This rearrangement joins TRBV5-1 to TRBJ2-2; 8 bases are a match to TRBD2. V lost 5 bases to trimming and J lost 2 bases; unmatched junction nucleotides: 2. The CDR3 has 14 amino acids. The germline CDR1 and CDR2 sequences are SGHRS and YFSETQ. CDR3 bases: TGCGCCAGCAGTAGCGGGGCTAACACCGGGGAGCTGTTTTTT. Its protein product is CASSSGANTGELFF. The variable domain in full, with the rest retrieved from reference TRBV5-1 and TRBJ2-2, is KAGVTQTPRYLIKTRGQQVTLSCSPISGHRSVSWYQQTPGQGLQFLFEYFSETQRNKGNFPGRFSGRQFSNSRSEMNVSTLELGDSALYLCASSSGANTGELFFGEGSRLTVL.

This clonotype has just a few counts. V usage is TRBV28 and J usage is TRBJ1-4; 7 nucleotides match TRBD1. The CDR3 consists of 16 residues. CDR1 is MDHEN and CDR2 is SYDVKM in the germline V gene. The V gene end was trimmed by 6 bases and the J gene end by 5 bases; junction bases not matched to a gene: 12. Here the CDR3 DNA reads TGTGCCAGCAGACCCCGGGGTAACAGGGGCAATGAAAAACTGTTTTTT. Translation gives CASRPRGNRGNEKLFF. Full variable domain (outside the CDR3, taken from reference TRBV28 and TRBJ1-4): DVKVTQSSRYLVKRTGEKVFLECVQDMDHENMFWYRQDPGLGLRLIYFSYDVKMKEKGDIPEGYSVSREKKERFSLILESASTNQTSMYLCASRPRGNRGNEKLFFGSGTQLSVL.

V and J are TRBV7-9 and TRBJ2-2; D is perhaps TRBD1 (6 bases). V was pared by 0 bases and J by 3 bases, with 8 bases between. Germline-derived CDR1 and CDR2 are SEHNR and FQNEAQ (reference sequence). CDR3 length: 15 residues. CDR3 protein: CASSLARQDTGELFF. CDR3 nucleotides: TGTGCCAGCAGCTTAGCCCGACAGGACACCGGGGAGCTGTTTTTT. The full variable domain, in which reference TRBV7-9 and TRBJ2-2 provide the parts outside the CDR3, is DTGVSQNPRHKITKRGQNVTFRCDPISEHNRLYWYRQTLGQGPEFLTYFQNEAQLEKSRLLSDRFSAERPKGSFSTLEIQRTEQGDSAMYLCASSLARQDTGELFFGEGSRLTVL.

This clonotype was counted many times. V gene TRBV4-3 combines with J gene TRBJ2-1, with D unresolved. The CDR3 has 13 amino acids. Germline V gene data show CDR1 as LGHNA and CDR2 as YSLEER. Deletions cut 1 base from V and 10 bases from J, with 11 bases between. Written as DNA, the CDR3 is TGCGCCAGCAGCCAAGTGTCCGGGTCCGAGCAGTTCTTC. This sequence encodes CASSQVSGSEQFF.

Many counts were recorded for this clonotype. This chain links TRBV20-1 with TRBJ2-1; 7 positions agree with TRBD2. The V and J ends lost 4 bases and 3 bases, in that order; junction bases with no gene match: 3. Germline CDR1 DFQATT, CDR2 SNEGSKA (reference sequence). This CDR3 spans 13 amino acids. The CDR3 sequence is CSANRGSYNEQFF. The CDR3 coding sequence is TGCAGTGCTAACCGCGGGAGCTACAATGAGCAGTTCTTC.

This clonotype occurred many times. The chain couples TRBV20-1 to TRBJ2-5; the match to TRBD2 covers 8 bases. This CDR3 has 14 residues. The trim removed 4 bases at V and 2 bases at J, leaving 6 bases unmatched. CDR1 DFQATT and CDR2 SNEGSKA come from the germline V gene (reference sequence). CDR3 in DNA: TGCAGTGCTACCATCGGGACTAGACAAGAGACCCAGTACTTC. It specifies CSATIGTRQETQYF.

This clonotype was found many times. The J gene is TRBJ1-1, the V gene TRBV6-2 or TRBV6-3; D is perhaps TRBD1 (6 bases). The CDR3 consists of 15 residues. From germline, CDR1 is MNHEY and CDR2 SVGEGT. V was clipped by 0 bases and J by 3 bases, with 11 bases between them. The CDR3 sequence: CASSYSPDSHTEAFF. In DNA form, the CDR3 reads TGTGCCAGCAGTTACTCGCCGGACAGCCACACTGAAGCTTTCTTT.

This clonotype was counted many times. The rearrangement joins TRBV29-1 to TRBJ2-7; 7 nucleotides match TRBD1. This CDR3 is 13 amino acids long. Germline V lookup: CDR1 SQVTM, CDR2 ANQGSEA. Germline trimming cut 4 bases from V and 3 bases from J; bases unmatched to any gene: 6. The DNA for the CDR3 is TGCAGCGTTGGGGGGACAGAACGCTACGAGCAGTACTTC. Encoded protein: CSVGGTERYEQYF.

In its sample, this clonotype was seen a few times. The rearrangement joins TRBV20-1 to TRBJ1-1; unclear D gene. Germline V CDR1 and CDR2: DFQATT, SNEGSKA (reference sequence). V was cut by 1 base and J by 5 bases, with 20 bases left in between. This CDR3 has 16 residues. The CDR3 spells CSARGPGRLSGTEAFF. CDR3 DNA sequence: TGCAGTGCTAGAGGCCCGGGTCGCCTAAGTGGAACTGAAGCTTTCTTT.

There are many counts of this clonotype. The chain links TRBV27 to TRBJ1-5, with D maybe TRBD1 (6 bases). The V and J ends lost 5 bases and 4 bases respectively, with 15 bases between them. Per the germline V gene, CDR1 is MNHEY and CDR2 is SMNVEV (reference sequence). The CDR3 covers 15 residues. This chain's CDR3 is CASSISGHRNQPQHF. The CDR3 nucleotides read TGTGCCAGCAGTATCTCGGGACACAGAAATCAGCCCCAGCATTTT.

This clonotype has just a few counts. V is TRBV29-1 and J is TRBJ2-3; D is possibly TRBD2 (6 bases). The CDR3 sequence is 14 residues long. Germline values: CDR1 SQVTM, CDR2 ANQGSEA. Deletions cut 4 bases from V and 4 bases from J, with 15 bases between. The chain's CDR3 is CSVVADLRADTQYF. The CDR3 DNA follows: TGCAGCGTTGTAGCGGATCTGCGGGCAGATACGCAGTATTTT.

At least ten counts were recorded for this clonotype. The chain joins TRBV7-9 to TRBJ2-3, with a tentative D call TRBD2 (5 bases). This CDR3 contains 13 residues. With 5 bases removed from V and 4 bases from J, the gap between germline ends came to 10 bases. Germline V gives CDR1 SEHNR, CDR2 FQNEAQ (reference sequence). The CDR3 nucleotides are TGTGCCAGCAGCAGAAGCGGTCCAGATACGCAGTATTTT. Translation: CASSRSGPDTQYF.

Ten or more counts support this clonotype. V usage is TRBV20-1 and J usage is TRBJ2-5; 8 bases align to TRBD1. There are 11 residues in the CDR3. Germline V gene lookup returns CDR1 DFQATT and CDR2 SNEGSKA (reference sequence). V lost 6 bases to trimming and J lost 5 bases; unmatched junction nucleotides: 2. The CDR3 DNA follows: TGCAGTGCCCACAGGGGGGAGACCCAGTACTTC. It is translated as CSAHRGETQYF.

This clonotype was detected many times. The chain combines TRBV28 with TRBJ2-3; tentatively, D is TRBD1 (5 bases). Germline lookup yields CDR1 MDHEN and CDR2 SYDVKM. The CDR3 is 14 residues long. V was cut by 4 bases and J by 0 bases, with 8 bases left in between. Here the CDR3 DNA reads TGTGCCAGCAGTTCGACAGCTAGCACAGATACGCAGTATTTT. Encoded protein: CASSSTASTDTQYF.

There are many counts of this clonotype. The chain recombines TRBV5-1 with TRBJ2-5, with D tentatively TRBD1 or TRBD2 (6 bases each). The CDR3 spans 14 residues. Trimming took off 0 bases at V and 4 bases at J, with 10 bases between the two ends. Germline lookup yields CDR1 SGHRS and CDR2 YFSETQ. CDR3 in amino acids: CASSLEWGAETQYF. CDR3 DNA: TGCGCCAGCAGCTTGGAATGGGGGGCAGAGACCCAGTACTTC.

The sample holds many counts of this clonotype. The chain has TRBV20-1 and TRBJ1-1, with 7 bases fitting TRBD1. The V gene's germline CDR1 is DFQATT and CDR2 SNEGSKA (reference sequence). The CDR3 runs to 14 residues. The ends lost 0 bases at V and 4 bases at J; junction bases unmatched: 5. The CDR3 here is CSARDTGVGTEAFF. Written as DNA, the CDR3 is TGCAGTGCTAGAGATACAGGGGTTGGCACTGAAGCTTTCTTT.

In this sample, this clonotype turned up many times. The rearrangement uses TRBV2 and TRBJ1-2; D gene unclear. Germline CDR1 is SNHLY and CDR2 is FYNNEI. The CDR3 has 14 residues. V was trimmed by 6 bases and J by 0 bases, leaving 11 bases between them. This CDR3 reads CASRLPSTNYGYTF. The CDR3 DNA reads as TGTGCCAGCAGGCTACCTAGTACTAACTATGGCTACACCTTC.

This clonotype was picked up many times. V gene TRBV4-3 combines with J gene TRBJ1-1; D not certain. Trimming removed 0 bases from V and 4 bases from J, with 15 bases in between. This CDR3 is built from 16 residues. Germline-derived CDR1 and CDR2 are LGHNA and YSLEER. The CDR3 sequence is CASSQDWVGEGTEAFF. CDR3 sequence (DNA): TGCGCCAGCAGCCAAGATTGGGTCGGGGAGGGCACTGAAGCTTTCTTT.

The sample holds many counts of this clonotype. The chain uses TRBV12-3 or TRBV12-4 and TRBJ1-3, with D hard to call. The CDR3 is made up of 12 amino acids. V was trimmed by 3 bases and J by 7 bases, leaving 7 bases between them. CDR3 sequence: CASSFQGNTIYF. The DNA of the CDR3 is TGTGCCAGCAGTTTTCAAGGGAACACCATATATTTT.

The table lists this clonotype with many counts. CDR3 loop: CASSPVKGQDAYEQYF. In DNA, the CDR3 is TGTGCCAGCTCACCAGTTAAAGGACAGGACGCGTACGAGCAGTACTTC. V usage is TRBV18 and J usage is TRBJ2-7; TRBD1 agrees at 7 bases. Germline V gene sequence: CDR1 KGHSH, CDR2 LQKENI. This CDR3 contains 16 residues. With 2 bases clipped from V and 4 bases from J, the junction kept 11 bases outside the gene matches. Full variable domain (remainder filled in from reference TRBV18 and TRBJ2-7): NAGVMQNPRHLVRRRGQEARLRCSPMKGHSHVYWYRQLPEEGLKFMVYLQKENIIDESGMPKERFSAEFPKEGPSILRIQQVVRGDSAAYFCASSPVKGQDAYEQYFGPGTRLTVT.

Many counts were recorded for this clonotype. The V and J genes are TRBV6-2 or TRBV6-3 and TRBJ2-2; TRBD2 might be the D (6 bases). The CDR3 runs 17 residues. V was shortened by 7 bases and J by 4 bases, with 22 bases between the two germline ends. Germline CDR1 and CDR2: MNHEY and SVGEGT. CDR3 sequence: CASTSLTGREITGELFF. The CDR3 DNA reads TGTGCCAGCACTTCCCTAACGGGACGGGAGATCACCGGGGAGCTGTTTTTT.

This clonotype has just a few counts. This chain links TRBV10-3 with TRBJ1-2, with 7 positions matching TRBD1. J lost 6 bases, V lost 10 bases, and 11 bases had no gene match. The CDR3 totals 13 residues. Germline-derived CDR1 and CDR2 are ENHRY and SYGVKD. In nucleotides, the CDR3 is TGTGCCACCCCGAGAAGACAGGGAAATGGCTACACCTTC. The encoded protein is CATPRRQGNGYTF.

This clonotype was counted many times. One end of the junction fails to match germline, which may point to a read error. The rearrangement links TRBV5-1 to TRBJ1-1, with D tentatively TRBD1 (5 bases). The CDR3 has 15 residues. The V gene's germline CDR1 is SGHRS and CDR2 YFSETQ. Written as DNA, the CDR3 is TGCGCCAGCAGTCCAAATCAGGGCCTGAACCCTGAAGCTTTCTTT. Protein sequence: CASSPNQGLNPEAFF. The entire variable domain, with the rest obtained from reference TRBV5-1 and TRBJ1-1, is as follows: KAGVTQTPRYLIKTRGQQVTLSCSPISGHRSVSWYQQTPGQGLQFLFEYFSETQRNKGNFPGRFSGRQFSNSRSEMNVSTLELGDSALYLCASSPNQGLNPEAFFGQGTRLTVV.

This clonotype has only a few counts. The chain uses TRBV5-1 and TRBJ2-7; TRBD2 matches 8 bases. Trimming took 3 bases from V and 2 from J; bases not matched to a gene: 7. Per germline, CDR1 SGHRS and CDR2 YFSETQ. The CDR3 sequence is 15 residues long. CDR3 amino acids: CASSSPAAGAYEQYF. CDR3 coding DNA: TGCGCCAGCAGCTCGCCCGCAGCGGGGGCCTACGAGCAGTACTTC. The full variable domain, with the rest looked up from reference TRBV5-1 and TRBJ2-7, is KAGVTQTPRYLIKTRGQQVTLSCSPISGHRSVSWYQQTPGQGLQFLFEYFSETQRNKGNFPGRFSGRQFSNSRSEMNVSTLELGDSALYLCASSSPAAGAYEQYFGPGTRLTVT.

A few counts support this clonotype. The V call is TRBV24-1, the J call TRBJ2-2; 12 bases match TRBD2. Trimming cost V 3 bases and J 8 bases; bases outside gene matches: 3. From germline, CDR1 is KGHDR and CDR2 SFDVKD. The CDR3 totals 15 residues. The DNA for the CDR3 is TGTGCCACCAGTGATCCCGGACTAGCGGGAGGGGAGCTGTTTTTT. This codes for CATSDPGLAGGELFF.